This record covers a single TCR beta chain. No antigen is known for it. This sample is drawn from a study of cytomegalovirus exposure and HLA in healthy donors. Study outcomes and limitations: High specificity and sensitivity for cytomegalovirus status were reported for the classifier. The records held CMV serostatus as the only immune exposure information. Compared with the roughly 670-donor mean, an Asian-associated ancestry cluster reportedly had fewer N-insertions, according to a later analysis. Rare TCR sequences predominated, though certain public TCRs were found in many donors.

Germline V gene data show CDR1 as SEHNR and CDR2 as FQNEAQ (reference sequence). The CDR3 extends over 15 amino acids. The V and J ends lost 5 bases and 0 bases, in that order; junction bases with no gene match: 4. Primers for the PCR totalled 60 Vbeta and 13 Jbeta. Here immunoSEQ multiplex PCR was the method, and the copy in TCRdb shows in-frame clones only, minus some. Among 35,000 to 40,000 clones listed, 74% were seen once. Specimen: PBMCs. The clonotype was recovered from a man aged 25-45 years in good health and CMV-seronegative. The chain uses TRBV7-9 and TRBJ1-1, with 9 bases identical to TRBD1. The CDR3 coding sequence is TGTGCCAGCAGCACACGGACAGGGGTGAACACTGAAGCTTTCTTT. Translation: CASSTRTGVNTEAFF. Using reference TRBV7-9 and TRBJ1-1 for the parts outside the CDR3, the full variable domain is DTGVSQNPRHKITKRGQNVTFRCDPISEHNRLYWYRQTLGQGPEFLTYFQNEAQLEKSRLLSDRFSAERPKGSFSTLEIQRTEQGDSAMYLCASSTRTGVNTEAFFGQGTRLTVV.